Below, 24 T cell receptor beta chains from the same sample are listed, as sequenced in a study of prognosis after radiotherapy for stage I lung cancer. Multiplex PCR in two rounds served to amplify TCR beta CDR3 from genomic DNA. First-round PCR, the initial amplification, used primers specific to each TRBV and TRBJ gene. TCRdb re-called the multiplex PCR reads with MiXCR, one entry per CDR3 protein. The sample holds more than 11,000 distinct CDR3 sequences, approximately 50% seen once. The material sequenced was PBMCs, taken before or after stereotactic body radiation therapy (not recorded which). These receptors originate from a donor over 45 with non-small cell lung cancer.

This sequence joins TRBV9 and TRBJ2-3, with D perhaps matching TRBD2 (6 bases). V lost 2 bases and J lost 1, with 17 bases in between. Germline CDR1 reads SGDLS; CDR2 reads YYNGEE. This CDR3 contains 17 residues. The CDR3: CASSVPHGTGGTDTQYF. The CDR3 nucleotides read TGTGCCAGCAGCGTCCCCCATGGTACGGGAGGCACAGATACGCAGTATTTT.

This clonotype was counted at least ten times. This chain joins TRBV11-2 and TRBJ2-1, with unresolved D. Germline values: CDR1 SGHAT, CDR2 FQNNGV. Trimming shortened V by 5 bases and J by 3 bases, and 14 bases separated the two germline ends. The CDR3 is 15 amino acids. CDR3 region: CASSKAVGFYNEQFF. The CDR3 DNA follows: TGTGCCAGCAGCAAGGCGGTGGGATTCTACAATGAGCAGTTCTTC.

By its share, this clonotype is medium-sized. The CDR3 sequence: CASSYAPLAGRATYEQYF. CDR3 nucleotide sequence: TGTGCCAGCAGTTACGCCCCCTTAGCCGGGCGGGCGACCTACGAGCAGTACTTC. The chain uses TRBV6-2 or TRBV6-3 and TRBJ2-7, with a possible D match to TRBD2 (5 bases). Trimming pared 2 bases from V and 2 bases from J, leaving 22 bases between. The CDR3 contains 18 residues. CDR1 is MNHEY, CDR2 SVGEGT, per germline.

This clonotype was detected ten times or more. V usage is TRBV28 and J usage is TRBJ2-2, with D tentatively TRBD1 (6 bases). With 7 bases removed from V and 3 bases from J, the gap between germline ends came to 15 bases. This CDR3 region has 15 residues. Germline loops: CDR1 MDHEN, CDR2 SYDVKM. CDR3 DNA: TGTGCCAGCACTACCCCAGGGGCCCACACCGGGGAGCTGTTTTTT. Amino acid sequence: CASTTPGAHTGELFF.

This clonotype was counted many times. The chain couples TRBV5-8 to TRBJ2-3; 7 nucleotides align to TRBD1. With V trimmed by 9 bases and J by 4 bases, 11 bases remained unmatched. This CDR3 has 14 residues. CDR1 and CDR2 (germline): SGHTS, YDEGEE. The CDR3 sequence is CAMRRGYNADTQYF. DNA for the CDR3: TGTGCCATGCGCAGGGGGTATAACGCAGATACGCAGTATTTT.

There are many counts of this clonotype. The chain's CDR3 is CASSPGTGEETQYF. The CDR3, as DNA: TGTGCCAGCTCCCCCGGGACAGGGGAAGAGACCCAGTACTTC. The genes are TRBV18 and TRBJ2-5, with TRBD1 identical over 10 bases. Germline lookup yields CDR1 KGHSH and CDR2 LQKENI. Germline trimming cut 6 bases from V and 3 bases from J; bases unmatched to any gene: 4. There are 14 residues in the CDR3.

This clonotype was found many times. The chain recombines TRBV5-1 with TRBJ2-1; D is unclear. Trimming took off 2 bases at V and 6 bases at J, with 15 bases between the two ends. Germline V lookup: CDR1 SGHRS, CDR2 YFSETQ. CDR3 length: 15 amino acids. This chain's CDR3 is CASSFQSGSSNEQFF. DNA for the CDR3: TGCGCCAGCAGCTTTCAGAGTGGTAGTTCCAATGAGCAGTTCTTC.

This clonotype was counted at least ten times. This chain uses TRBV11-2 with TRBJ2-4, with no clear D. The length of the CDR3 is 16 residues. Trimming removed 1 base from V and 0 bases from J, with 10 bases in between. CDR1 is SGHAT, CDR2 FQNNGV, per germline. Written as DNA, the CDR3 is TGTGCCAGCAGCTTAGGGCAGTTGCTAGCCAAAAACATTCAGTACTTC. Its translation is CASSLGQLLAKNIQYF.

The chain carries TRBV6-5 and TRBJ2-3; 8 positions agree with TRBD2. This CDR3 is 17 amino acids long. V dropped 0 bases and J dropped 3; count of bases not matched to a gene: 8. Germline CDR1 is MNHEY and CDR2 is SVGAGI. The CDR3 sequence: CASSYSMSSGGTDTQYF. In nucleotides, the CDR3 is TGTGCCAGCAGTTACTCGATGTCATCGGGAGGGACAGATACGCAGTATTTT.

This clonotype was observed at least ten times. The CDR3: CASSLEIATYEQYF. In DNA form, the CDR3 reads TGCGCCAGCAGCTTGGAGATTGCCACCTACGAGCAGTACTTC. The rearrangement links TRBV5-1 to TRBJ2-7, with no clear D. The CDR3 has 14 amino acids. Trimming cost V 0 bases and J 2 bases, with 9 bases left between them. The germline V gene has CDR1 SGHRS and CDR2 YFSETQ. Drawing the rest from reference TRBV5-1 and TRBJ2-7, the complete variable domain is KAGVTQTPRYLIKTRGQQVTLSCSPISGHRSVSWYQQTPGQGLQFLFEYFSETQRNKGNFPGRFSGRQFSNSRSEMNVSTLELGDSALYLCASSLEIATYEQYFGPGTRLTVT.

The rearrangement joins TRBV10-2 to TRBJ2-3; no definite D call. In germline, CDR1 is WSHSY, CDR2 SAAADI. The CDR3 extends over 12 amino acids. V lost 10 bases and J 5 bases, leaving 13 bases between the germline ends. CDR3 loop: CANNTVIDTQYF. CDR3 sequence (DNA): TGCGCCAACAACACGGTCATAGATACGCAGTATTTT.

Note on this clonotype: At one end the junction does not follow the germline gene, possibly because of a read error. This chain joins TRBV28 and TRBJ1-5; 11 bases map to TRBD1. CDR1 MDHEN and CDR2 SYDVKM come from the germline V gene. This CDR3 spans 16 amino acids. The CDR3 DNA reads as TGTGCCAGCAGAGACTACGGGACAGGGGGAGGACAGCACCAGCATTTT. Translating it yields CASRDYGTGGGQHQHF. Complete variable domain (other parts from reference TRBV28 and TRBJ1-5): DVKVTQSSRYLVKRTGEKVFLECVQDMDHENMFWYRQDPGLGLRLIYFSYDVKMKEKGDIPEGYSVSREKKERFSLILESASTNQTSMYLCASRDYGTGGGQHQHFGDGTRLSIL.

The table lists this clonotype with many counts. CDR3: CASIDRGGQPQHF. CDR3 DNA: TGTGCCAGCATTGACAGGGGAGGTCAGCCCCAGCATTTT. The rearrangement joins TRBV28 to TRBJ1-5; 8 nucleotides line up with TRBD1. Looked up from germline, CDR1 is MDHEN and CDR2 is SYDVKM. The CDR3 covers 13 residues. With V trimmed by 7 bases and J by 6 bases, 5 bases remained unmatched.

Comments on this clonotype: Being one base from a much bigger clone, this may be a read error. V usage is TRBV7-6 and J usage is TRBJ2-5; TRBD1 matches 10 bases. Germline lookup yields CDR1 SGHVS and CDR2 FNYEAQ. This CDR3 comprises 16 residues. The CDR3 nucleotides read TGTGCCAGCAGCTTAGCGGGGACAGGGGTCAGGGAGACCGAGTACTTC. It codes for CASSLAGTGVRETEYF.

As for this clonotype: One base away lies a much larger clone, so this may be a sequencing read error. The chain has TRBV29-1 and TRBJ2-1; 8 bases line up with TRBD2. The CDR3 loop spans 15 amino acids. Trimming took 4 bases from V and 4 from J; bases not matched to a gene: 9. Germline-derived CDR1 and CDR2 are SQVTM and ANQGSEA. For the CDR3, the DNA is TGCAGCGTTGTAATCGGGGGGGCCGTATACAATGAGCAGTTCTTC. It yields the protein CSVVIGGAVYNEQFF.

As concerns this clonotype: A much bigger clone sits one base away, suggesting this may be a read error. CDR3 sequence reads: CASSLVYEQYF. The CDR3 nucleotides are TGTGCCAGCAGCTTGGTGTACGAGCAGTACTTC. The V call is TRBV5-4, the J call TRBJ2-7; D unclear. Deletions cut 0 bases from V and 4 bases from J, with 2 bases between. The CDR3 sequence is 11 residues long. Germline V lookup: CDR1 SGHNT, CDR2 YYREEE (reference sequence).

Note on this clonotype: One end of the junction does not line up with germline, which may come from a read error. The V call is TRBV5-1, the J call TRBJ2-1, with 9 bases lining up with TRBD1. The CDR3 loop spans 14 amino acids. CDR1 SGHRS and CDR2 YFSETQ come from the germline V gene. The CDR3 protein is CSSTGGQGMDEQFF. The CDR3 nucleotides read TGCTCCAGCACCGGGGGACAGGGTATGGATGAGCAGTTCTTC. Variable domain in full (rest from reference TRBV5-1 and TRBJ2-1): KAGVTQTPRYLIKTRGQQVTLSCSPISGHRSVSWYQQTPGQGLQFLFEYFSETQRNKGNFPGRFSGRQFSNSRSEMNVSTLELGDSALYLCSSTGGQGMDEQFFGPGTRLTVL.

Comment on this clonotype: One base separates it from a far larger clone, so it is likely a read error. The rearrangement joins TRBV11-2 to TRBJ2-7; D remains ambiguous. With 1 base removed from V and 7 bases from J, the gap between germline ends came to 14 bases. The CDR3 is made up of 14 amino acids. Germline-derived CDR1 and CDR2 are SGHAT and FQNNGV. The CDR3 sequence: CASSLGKILNEQYF. For the CDR3, the DNA is TGTGCCAGCAGCTTAGGCAAGATTCTTAATGAGCAGTACTTC.

A few counts support this clonotype. A single base is all that separates this from a far larger clone, so a read error is likely. The chain recombines TRBV6-2 or TRBV6-3 with TRBJ1-5, with D tentatively TRBD1 (6 bases). There are 14 residues in the CDR3. Germline loops: CDR1 MNHEY, CDR2 SVGEGT. V lost 11 bases and J 4 bases, leaving 18 bases between the germline ends. This CDR3 reads CAAHTGIWNQPQHF. The CDR3 DNA sequence: TGTGCCGCTCATACAGGGATTTGGAATCAGCCCCAGCATTTT.

This clonotype was counted many times. It may be a read error: a sequence one base away is much more abundant. This chain joins TRBV11-3 and TRBJ2-7; 7 positions agree with TRBD1. Per the germline V gene, CDR1 is SGHNT and CDR2 is YENEEA. CDR3 size: 14 residues. V shed 10 bases, J shed 6 bases, and the junction held 15 bases outside the gene matches. CDR3 amino acids: CATKFDRVPVEQYF. The CDR3 coding sequence is TGTGCCACAAAATTCGACAGGGTCCCGGTCGAGCAGTACTTC.

The chain combines TRBV5-1 with TRBJ2-3; 9 nucleotides match TRBD2. V lost 6 bases, J lost 2 bases, and 10 bases stayed unmatched. From germline, CDR1 is SGHRS and CDR2 YFSETQ. The CDR3 loop spans 16 amino acids. The CDR3 protein is CASTTGTSIFTDTQYF. The CDR3 region has the DNA TGCGCCAGCACTACCGGGACTAGCATTTTCACAGATACGCAGTATTTT. The variable domain in full, with the rest retrieved from reference TRBV5-1 and TRBJ2-3, is KAGVTQTPRYLIKTRGQQVTLSCSPISGHRSVSWYQQTPGQGLQFLFEYFSETQRNKGNFPGRFSGRQFSNSRSEMNVSTLELGDSALYLCASTTGTSIFTDTQYFGPGTRLTVL.

A single count supports this clonotype. The chain couples TRBV6-2 or TRBV6-3 to TRBJ1-5; D unresolved. Germline V lookup: CDR1 MNHEY, CDR2 SVGEGT. This CDR3 region has 14 residues. Deletions cut 10 bases from V and 0 bases from J, with 13 bases between. CDR3 protein: CAISEAGSNQPQHF. The CDR3 coding sequence is TGTGCCATTAGTGAAGCGGGTAGCAATCAGCCCCAGCATTTT.

About this clonotype itself: Germline is not matched at one junction end, which may reflect a read error. The chain carries TRBV6-1 and TRBJ1-5, with a tentative D call TRBD1 (6 bases). This CDR3 region has 17 residues. Germline CDR1 is MNHNS and CDR2 is SASEGT. The CDR3 reads CASRRDMRLYSNQPQHF. The CDR3 DNA follows: TGTGCCAGCAGGCGGGACATGCGGCTTTATAGCAATCAGCCCCAGCACTTT.

This clonotype was counted between two and nine times. The V and J genes are TRBV5-8 and TRBJ2-5; possibly TRBD1 for D (6 bases). CDR3 length: 16 residues. Looked up from germline, CDR1 is SGHTS and CDR2 is YDEGEE. Trimming cost V 0 bases and J 5 bases, with 17 bases left between them. The CDR3 loop reads CASSLGLRGFEETQYF. Here the CDR3 DNA reads TGTGCCAGCAGCTTGGGGCTCAGGGGATTCGAGGAGACCCAGTACTTC.